This entry features one T cell receptor beta chain sequence. Germline CDR1 is SGHRS and CDR2 is YFSETQ. With 0 bases clipped from V and 1 base from J, the junction kept 2 bases outside the gene matches. The CDR3 is made up of 16 amino acids. The data are from a study of blood T cell repertoires in COVID-19. Study-level background: Samples came from the United States, Italy and Spain, spanning acute and convalescent COVID-19.

In the authors' methods: It was from reference gene primer amplification that nucleated cell counts were estimated. Only in-frame clones appear in the TCRdb table, and some are missing; sequencing was by immunoSEQ multiplex PCR. V and J calls and clone size are given by that table; D and trimming were obtained from the DNA. The sample lists around 230,000 clones, around 88% occurring once. Grouping used clinical history reported by participants in a survey and questionnaire. The TCR originated in a woman aged 40-49 years with acute COVID-19. Sequencing was carried out using PBMCs or T cells enriched from blood (not recorded which). The chain couples TRBV5-1 to TRBJ2-5; 11 bases agree with TRBD2. The CDR3 DNA is TGCGCCAGCAGCTTGGGACTAGCGGGACCCCAAGAGACCCAGTACTTC. Translation gives CASSLGLAGPQETQYF.